This is a list of T cell receptor beta chains from one sample in a study of T cell responses to AZD1222 COVID-19 vaccine. Assay: immunoSEQ multiplex PCR; the TCRdb copy retains only in-frame clones and omits some. The sample lists 160,000 or so clones, about 92% occurring once. The sequencing here drew on peripheral blood, taken 28 days after the second AZD1222 dose. These receptors were obtained from an adult who received the AZD1222 COVID-19 vaccine. Each CDR3 is given with its conserved first and last residue. A D gene is named only where the DNA matches it firmly. Where a row states a size, it is once, few, many or the class of an expanded clone; other rows omit it.

V gene	D gene	clone size	J gene	CDR3 DNA	CDR3 protein
TRBV10-2	-	-	TRBJ1-5	TGCGCCAGCAGTGAGTACAGGGAAAATCAGCCCCAGCATTTT	CASSEYRENQPQHF
TRBV5-3	-	-	TRBJ1-3	TGTGCCAGAAGCTTTGGAGGAGGACGCCTGTCTGGAAACACCATATATTTT	CARSFGGGRLSGNTIYF
TRBV14	-	few	TRBJ1-2	TGTGCCAGCAGCCAAGTCGTGCTGGGTCGGGATAACTATGGCTACACCTTC	CASSQVVLGRDNYGYTF
TRBV5-1	-	-	TRBJ1-1	TGCGCCAGCTGTCTGGGACGGCCCTCGGACACTGAAGCTTTCTTT	CASCLGRPSDTEAFF
TRBV28	-	once	TRBJ2-3	TGTGCCAGCAGTCGGGACTGGGGCACAGATACGCAGTATTTT	CASSRDWGTDTQYF
TRBV28	-	few	TRBJ2-7	TGTGCCAGCAGTTTACTCCACACGGGATCCTACGAGCAGTACTTC	CASSLLHTGSYEQYF
TRBV10-3	TRBD1	-	TRBJ2-7	TGTGCCATCAGTAATCGACAGGGGTCGACCTACGAGCAGTACTTC	CAISNRQGSTYEQYF
TRBV6-5	-	-	TRBJ2-1	TGTGCCAGCAGCCCACAAAGGAGGGCTTACAATGAGCAGTTCTTC	CASSPQRRAYNEQFF
TRBV7-6	TRBD1	-	TRBJ2-7	TGTGCCAGCAGCTTAGTCCCGGGACAGGGTGTCGACGAGCAGTACTTC	CASSLVPGQGVDEQYF
TRBV3-1/TRBV3-2	-	-	TRBJ1-1	TGTGCCAGCAGCCAGGGGACGGTGATCACTGAAGCTTTCTTT	CASSQGTVITEAFF
TRBV6-5	-	-	TRBJ1-1	TGTGCCAGCCGAGCGTCAGGGGCCACTGAAGCTTTCTTT	CASRASGATEAFF
TRBV5-8	TRBD1	-	TRBJ1-2	TGTGCCAGCAGCTCCGACAGGGCCTATGGCTACACCTTC	CASSSDRAYGYTF
TRBV5-4	TRBD2	once	TRBJ2-2	TGTGCCAGCAGCCCGGGACTAGCGGGGGGGCCCCACACCGGGGAGCTGTTTTTT	CASSPGLAGGPHTGELFF
TRBV7-8	-	-	TRBJ2-7	TGTGCCAGCAGCGCAGGCTCCCCGTGGATTTACGAGCAGTACTTC	CASSAGSPWIYEQYF
TRBV2	-	-	TRBJ2-5	TGTGCCAGCAGTGAAATGGGCGGGTTAGGGACCCAGTACTTC	CASSEMGGLGTQYF
TRBV5-4	-	-	TRBJ1-1	TGTGCCAGCAGCTTGGAGGGTGGGAGGAGCACTGAAGCTTTCTTT	CASSLEGGRSTEAFF
TRBV6-2/TRBV6-3	-	-	TRBJ2-1	TGTGCCAGCAGTTACTTCCATGAGCAGTTCTTC	CASSYFHEQFF
TRBV11-2	-	-	TRBJ1-3	TGTGCCAGCAGCCCAGGGTTTTCTGGAAACACCATATATTTT	CASSPGFSGNTIYF
TRBV5-1	-	-	TRBJ2-5	TGCGCCAGCAGCTTGAGTCATCGAGAAGAGACCCAGTACTTC	CASSLSHREETQYF
TRBV2	-	-	TRBJ1-2	TGTGCCAGCAGTGACAGGGTGGGGTCGGGCTACACCTTC	CASSDRVGSGYTF
TRBV12-5	TRBD1	-	TRBJ2-2	TGTGCTAGTGCCCGGGACAGGGTGTCCGGGGAGCTGTTTTTT	CASARDRVSGELFF
TRBV27	-	-	TRBJ1-1	TGTGCCAGCAGTTTACGGACTGAAGCTTTCTTT	CASSLRTEAFF
TRBV19	-	-	TRBJ2-3	TGTGCCAGTAGAATACAATCTAGCACAGATACGCAGTATTTT	CASRIQSSTDTQYF
TRBV4-1	TRBD2	-	TRBJ2-6	TGCGCCAGCAGCCCCGGGGGTCAGACTAGCGGGGGGGCTGGGGCCAACGTCCTGACTTTC	CASSPGGQTSGGAGANVLTF
TRBV7-8	TRBD1	-	TRBJ1-2	TGTGCCAGCAGCCTTCGACGACTACCGGGACAGGGGACCGCCTATGGCTACACCTTC	CASSLRRLPGQGTAYGYTF
TRBV3-1/TRBV3-2	-	-	TRBJ2-3	TGTGCCAGCAGCCAAGCCGTGACTAGACTCACAGATACGCAGTATTTT	CASSQAVTRLTDTQYF
TRBV19	-	once	TRBJ1-1	TGTGCCAGTACCCTCGGGATGGGTACTGAAGCTTTCTTT	CASTLGMGTEAFF
TRBV3-1/TRBV3-2	-	-	TRBJ2-6	TGTGCCAGCAGCCACAGGGTCACTGGGGCCAACGTCCTGACTTTC	CASSHRVTGANVLTF
TRBV20-1	-	once	TRBJ2-7	TGCAGTGGGCGGGCGAAGTACGAGCAGTACTTC	CSGRAKYEQYF
TRBV4-1	TRBD2	-	TRBJ2-2	TGCGCCAGCAGCCAGGGTCCTCTAGCGGGGACCGGGGAGCTGTTTTTT	CASSQGPLAGTGELFF
TRBV7-9	-	once	TRBJ1-2	TGTGCCAGCAGGTCCTGGGAGGACTATGGCTACACCTTC	CASRSWEDYGYTF
TRBV7-2	-	-	TRBJ2-7	TGTGCCAGCAGCTTTGGGACGGAAACCTACGAGCAGTACTTC	CASSFGTETYEQYF